Listed here are 32 T cell receptor beta chains from one sample, sequenced in a study of OX40 agonist ivuxolimab in advanced cancers. The method was immunoSEQ multiplex PCR; TCRdb's version includes in-frame clones alone and lacks a portion of them. The sample records fewer than 85,000 clones, around 82% being singletons. The material was CD4+ or CD8+ T cells sorted from blood, obtained in a trial of the OX40 agonist ivuxolimab. The receptors shown here come from an adult with an advanced solid tumor such as melanoma, head and neck, liver or kidney cancer.

V usage is TRBV7-6 and J usage is TRBJ1-1; tentative D call: TRBD1 (5 bases). The germline V gene encodes CDR1 SGHVS and CDR2 FNYEAQ. The CDR3 has 11 amino acids. With 6 bases removed from V and 7 bases from J, the gap between germline ends came to 9 bases. DNA for the CDR3: TGTGCCAGCAGGATACAGGTTGAAGCTTTCTTT. Translated: CASRIQVEAFF.

The J gene is TRBJ1-4, the V gene TRBV28; D is ambiguous. The CDR3 loop spans 16 amino acids. Trimming cost V 4 bases and J 3 bases, with 15 bases left between them. Per germline, CDR1 MDHEN and CDR2 SYDVKM. The CDR3 nucleotides read TGTGCCAGCAGTTCCCGACGGATTACGGCTAATGAAAAACTGTTTTTT. It yields the protein CASSSRRITANEKLFF.

The V call is TRBV6-5, the J call TRBJ1-2; possible D gene TRBD1, 6 bases. V lost 6 bases and J lost 8, with 16 bases in between. Germline CDR1 is MNHEY and CDR2 is SVGAGI. CDR3 length: 13 residues. DNA for the CDR3: TGTGCCAGCAGCCCCGGGGGGGCAAGGGGCTACACCTTC. This gives the protein CASSPGGARGYTF.

This clone came up once. This sequence joins TRBV11-3 and TRBJ2-7, with unresolved D. CDR1 is SGHNT, CDR2 YENEEA, per germline. Trimming left V 0 bases short and J 3 bases short, with 12 bases between. The CDR3 has 15 residues. CDR3 sequence (DNA): TGTGCCAGCAGCTTAGATTCGGGCAGCCTCTACGAGCAGTACTTC. Translation gives CASSLDSGSLYEQYF.

The chain carries TRBV11-3 and TRBJ2-5; 9 nucleotides agree with TRBD1. The ends lost 5 bases at V and 3 bases at J; junction bases unmatched: 10. The V gene's germline CDR1 is SGHNT and CDR2 YENEEA. The length of the CDR3 is 16 residues. The chain's CDR3 is CASSTALRDREETQYF. The CDR3 DNA follows: TGTGCCAGCAGCACAGCCCTTAGGGACAGGGAAGAGACCCAGTACTTC. Variable domain in full (rest from reference TRBV11-3 and TRBJ2-5): EAGVVQSPRYKIIEKKQPVAFWCNPISGHNTLYWYLQNLGQGPELLIRYENEEAVDDSQLPKDRFSAERLKGVDSTLKIQPAELGDSAVYLCASSTALRDREETQYFGPGTRLLVL.

The chain employs TRBV7-2 and TRBJ2-1; D not certain. The length of the CDR3 is 14 residues. V was clipped by 2 bases and J by 6 bases, with 11 bases between them. Germline V lookup: CDR1 SGHTA, CDR2 FQGNSA. The CDR3 DNA is TGTGCCAGCAGCTTATGGCCTCTAACCAATGAGCAGTTCTTC. Residues: CASSLWPLTNEQFF.

V gene TRBV5-8 combines with J gene TRBJ1-5; maybe TRBD1 (6 bases). Germline loops: CDR1 SGHTS, CDR2 YDEGEE. V dropped 1 base and J dropped 3 bases, with 14 bases sitting between them. There are 16 residues in the CDR3. CDR3 nucleotide sequence: TGTGCCAGCAGCTTGACGACAGGCCTACTCAATCAGCCCCAGCATTTT. Encoded protein: CASSLTTGLLNQPQHF.

As concerns this clone: The sample contains more than one DNA sequence encoding this CDR3. V usage is TRBV19 and J usage is TRBJ1-6; 9 bases match TRBD1. V lost 6 bases, J lost 3 bases, and 9 bases stayed unmatched. The CDR3 loop spans 17 amino acids. The V gene's germline CDR1 is LNHDA and CDR2 SQIVND (reference sequence). The DNA for the CDR3 is TGTGCCAGTAGCCCACCGGGACAGGGAGACTATAATTCACCCCTCCACTTT. Its protein product is CASSPPGQGDYNSPLHF.

There are a few counts of this clone. V gene TRBV2 combines with J gene TRBJ2-7; D unresolved. Germline lookup yields CDR1 SNHLY and CDR2 FYNNEI. V was clipped by 8 bases and J by 3 bases, with 8 bases between them. The length of the CDR3 is 11 residues. CDR3 sequence: CASADLYEQYF. In nucleotides, the CDR3 is TGTGCCAGCGCAGACCTCTACGAGCAGTACTTC.

The chain uses TRBV18 and TRBJ1-5; 7 bases map to TRBD1. The CDR3 covers 15 residues. The V segment lost 3 bases and the J segment 5 bases; nucleotides outside the gene matches: 7. Germline V gives CDR1 KGHSH, CDR2 LQKENI. This CDR3 is CASSPFFQGDQPQHF. CDR3 in DNA: TGTGCCAGCTCACCCTTCTTCCAGGGGGATCAGCCCCAGCATTTT.

CDR3 DNA sequence: TGTGCCAGCTCTCGTGGGGCTCCCCGGTACAATGAGCAGTTCTTC. It specifies CASSRGAPRYNEQFF. The chain joins TRBV18 to TRBJ2-1, with a weak D call TRBD1 (5 bases). From germline, CDR1 is KGHSH and CDR2 LQKENI. V lost 6 bases and J 4 bases, leaving 16 bases between the germline ends. The CDR3 is made up of 15 amino acids.

V and J are TRBV15 and TRBJ2-5; D is perhaps TRBD2 (5 bases). V lost 5 bases and J 1 base, leaving 11 bases between the germline ends. Per the germline V gene, CDR1 is LNHNV and CDR2 is YYDKDF (reference sequence). The CDR3 is 14 amino acids. In nucleotides, the CDR3 is TGTGCCACCAGCGTGCGGCGGGTCCAAGAGACCCAGTACTTC. Translated, it gives CATSVRRVQETQYF.

The J gene is TRBJ2-5, the V gene TRBV18, with D uncertain. Between the trimmed V and J ends, which lost 1 base and 5 bases, there was a span of 11 bases. The CDR3 spans 14 residues. Looked up from germline, CDR1 is KGHSH and CDR2 is LQKENI. The CDR3 coding sequence is TGTGCCAGCTCACCACTAGGGTCTGGGGAGACCCAGTACTTC. Its translation is CASSPLGSGETQYF.

In its sample, this clone was seen a few times. The chain employs TRBV11-3 and TRBJ2-4; the D gene is possibly TRBD1 (5 bases). The CDR3 runs 16 residues. Between the trimmed V and J ends, which lost 5 bases and 0 bases, there was a span of 14 bases. Germline CDR1 and CDR2: SGHNT and YENEEA. The DNA of the CDR3 is TGTGCCAGCAGCCAAGGGGTGGTTCTAGCCAAAAACATTCAGTACTTC. Its protein is CASSQGVVLAKNIQYF.

V and J are TRBV27 and TRBJ2-7, with 8 bases that match TRBD1. The CDR3 runs to 13 residues. The germline V gene has CDR1 MNHEY and CDR2 SMNVEV (reference sequence). The trim removed 1 base at V and 5 bases at J, leaving 1 base unmatched. CDR3 bases: TGTGCCAGCAGTTTATGGACAGGGCACGAGCAGTACTTC. As protein: CASSLWTGHEQYF.

The chain couples TRBV18 to TRBJ1-1, with a possible D match to TRBD1 (5 bases). The ends were cut back, 4 bases at V and 4 bases at J, with 10 bases in the middle. Looked up from germline, CDR1 is KGHSH and CDR2 is LQKENI. The CDR3 is 13 amino acids. CDR3 sequence (DNA): TGTGCCAGCTCACAAGAGGGGAGCACTGAAGCTTTCTTT. Encoded protein: CASSQEGSTEAFF. The whole variable domain, filled in from reference TRBV18 and TRBJ1-1, reads NAGVMQNPRHLVRRRGQEARLRCSPMKGHSHVYWYRQLPEEGLKFMVYLQKENIIDESGMPKERFSAEFPKEGPSILRIQQVVRGDSAAYFCASSQEGSTEAFFGQGTRLTVV.

This sequence joins TRBV27 and TRBJ2-7, with TRBD2 matching 12 bases. Germline lookup yields CDR1 MNHEY and CDR2 SMNVEV (reference sequence). The CDR3 has 16 amino acids. The ends lost 5 bases at V and 5 bases at J; junction bases unmatched: 10. CDR3 in amino acids: CASSQILAGGTHEQYF. The CDR3 DNA follows: TGTGCCAGCAGTCAGATACTAGCGGGAGGAACCCACGAGCAGTACTTC.

This chain connects TRBV6-8 to TRBJ2-7; no clear D. Germline V lookup: CDR1 MNHGY, CDR2 SAAAGT. V lost 8 bases and J 5 bases, leaving 7 bases between the germline ends. The CDR3 loop spans 10 amino acids. CDR3 sequence reads: CASGLDEQYF. The CDR3 region has the DNA TGTGCCAGCGGGTTAGACGAGCAGTACTTC.

This sequence joins TRBV5-1 and TRBJ2-3, with TRBD2 matching 13 bases. V gave up 5 bases and J gave up 3 bases; unmatched junction bases: 3. The length of the CDR3 is 15 residues. Germline V gene sequence: CDR1 SGHRS, CDR2 YFSETQ. The DNA for the CDR3 is TGCGCCAGCAGACTAGCGGGAGGGTGGACAGATACGCAGTATTTT. This translates into CASRLAGGWTDTQYF.

This CDR3 reads CASSDGQGVWTEAFF. CDR3 sequence (DNA): TGTGCCAGCAGCGACGGACAGGGGGTATGGACTGAAGCTTTCTTT. The J gene is TRBJ1-1, the V gene TRBV2, with 10 bases matching TRBD1. V gave up 6 bases and J gave up 5 bases; unmatched junction bases: 9. The germline V gene has CDR1 SNHLY and CDR2 FYNNEI. The CDR3 runs 15 residues.

The chain is built from TRBV7-3 and TRBJ2-5; D unresolved. The V gene lost 2 bases and the J gene lost 5 bases, with 18 bases spanning the gap. CDR3 length equals 16 residues. The germline V gene encodes CDR1 SGHTA and CDR2 FQGTGA. The CDR3 region is CASSLLPSADGETQYF. Here the CDR3 DNA reads TGTGCCAGCAGCTTACTCCCTTCTGCGGACGGGGAGACCCAGTACTTC.

The chain joins TRBV7-9 to TRBJ2-1, with 8 bases aligning to TRBD2. Losses at the gene ends were 4 bases for V and 4 bases for J; bases not matched to a gene: 0. CDR3 length: 13 residues. Germline loops: CDR1 SEHNR, CDR2 FQNEAQ (reference sequence). CDR3 in amino acids: CASSSSGYNEQFF. The DNA for the CDR3 is TGTGCCAGCAGCTCTAGCGGGTACAATGAGCAGTTCTTC.

The chain recombines TRBV19 with TRBJ1-5; no clear D gene. Trimming left V 2 bases short and J 5 bases short, with 13 bases between. Germline values: CDR1 LNHDA, CDR2 SQIVND (reference sequence). The CDR3 contains 15 residues. The CDR3 DNA follows: TGTGCCAGTAGTATACTCCCCCGCGATTATCAGCCCCAGCATTTT. It codes for CASSILPRDYQPQHF.

The CDR3 region has the DNA TGTGCCAGCTCACCAAGGGCAGCGAACACTGAAGCTTTCTTT. Its protein product is CASSPRAANTEAFF. This chain links TRBV18 with TRBJ1-1, with D unclear. This CDR3 has 14 residues. V shed 2 bases and J shed 1 base, with 8 bases lying between them. CDR1 and CDR2 (germline): KGHSH, LQKENI.

The CDR3: CASSDLRGGPMTDTQYF. The CDR3 bases are TGTGCCAGCAGTGATTTGCGGGGGGGCCCGATGACAGATACGCAGTATTTT. The J gene is TRBJ2-3, the V gene TRBV2; 9 positions agree with TRBD2. The germline CDR1 and CDR2 sequences are SNHLY and FYNNEI. The CDR3 runs to 17 residues. V lost 3 bases, J lost 3 bases, and 10 bases stayed unmatched.

V and J are TRBV4-2 and TRBJ1-6; TRBD1 might be the D (6 bases). Germline V lookup: CDR1 LGHNA, CDR2 YNFKEQ. V lost 0 bases and J lost 6, with 12 bases in between. CDR3 length equals 16 residues. The CDR3 is CASSQDWAGANSPLHF. The CDR3 coding sequence is TGTGCCAGCAGCCAAGATTGGGCAGGGGCTAATTCACCCCTCCACTTT.

This chain uses TRBV18 with TRBJ2-3; D not certain. The V end lost 8 bases, the J end lost 3 bases, and 6 bases lay between the germline ends. The CDR3 is 11 amino acids. CDR1 KGHSH and CDR2 LQKENI come from the germline V gene. The DNA for the CDR3 is TGTGCCAGCCAAAAGACAGATACGCAGTATTTT. This codes for CASQKTDTQYF.

CDR3 in amino acids: CASSSRLANYNEQFF. CDR3 coding DNA: TGTGCCAGCAGCTCAAGACTAGCGAACTACAATGAGCAGTTCTTC. The rearrangement uses TRBV11-2 and TRBJ2-1, with 8 bases identical to TRBD2. Germline V CDR1 and CDR2: SGHAT, FQNNGV. V was clipped by 4 bases and J by 3 bases; unmatched bases: 5. There are 15 residues in the CDR3.

The CDR3 loop reads CASSQGDVLSYEQYF. CDR3 coding DNA: TGTGCCAGCAGCCAGGGAGATGTCCTCTCCTACGAGCAGTACTTC. This chain links TRBV28 with TRBJ2-7; the D call may be TRBD1 or TRBD2 (5 bases each). Trimming stripped 6 bases from V and 0 bases from J, with 15 bases between. Per the germline V gene, CDR1 is MDHEN and CDR2 is SYDVKM. The CDR3 is made up of 15 amino acids.

The chain is built from TRBV5-4 and TRBJ2-2; TRBD2 aligns across 8 bases. V shed 4 bases and J 4 bases; nucleotides not matched to a gene: 9. Germline assignment: CDR1 SGHNT and CDR2 YYREEE (reference sequence). The length of the CDR3 is 16 residues. The CDR3 sequence is CASSLPQRGSTGELFF. The DNA of the CDR3 is TGTGCCAGCAGCCTACCCCAGCGGGGGTCCACCGGGGAGCTGTTTTTT.

There are a few counts of this clone. The chain has TRBV30 and TRBJ1-2; 7 nucleotides line up with TRBD1. The V gene's germline CDR1 is GTSNPN and CDR2 SVGIG (reference sequence). Trimming cost V 4 bases and J 8 bases; bases outside gene matches: 7. This CDR3 has 12 residues. The CDR3 protein is CAWKEGATGYTF. The CDR3 DNA sequence: TGTGCCTGGAAGGAGGGGGCCACGGGCTACACCTTC. Full variable domain (missing parts from reference TRBV30 and TRBJ1-2): SQTIHQWPATLVQPVGSPLSLECTVEGTSNPNLYWYRQAAGRGLQLLFYSVGIGQISSEVPQNLSASRPQDRQFILSSKKLLLSDSGFYLCAWKEGATGYTFGSGTRLTVV.

The rearrangement uses TRBV9 and TRBJ2-1, with TRBD1 matching over 9 bases. V lost 0 bases and J lost 4; bases outside the gene matches: 11. Per germline, CDR1 SGDLS and CDR2 YYNGEE. The CDR3 length is 18 residues. Written as DNA, the CDR3 is TGTGCCAGCAGCGTAGCAGGATCCGGGACAGGGTTTTACAATGAGCAGTTCTTC. Protein product: CASSVAGSGTGFYNEQFF.